One and the same sample provided the 21 T cell receptor beta chains below, sequenced in a study of T cells in Graves' hyperthyroidism and ophthalmopathy. RNA transcripts were the template for amplifying TCR beta CDR3 regions. The HTBI primer set was used in a first-round RT-PCR of the TCR CDR3. MiXCR, applied by TCRdb to the multiplex PCR reads, yields one record per CDR3 protein. In the table there are more than 300,000 distinct CDR3 sequences, 18% of which are singletons. What was sequenced was blood. The receptors were sampled from a man younger than 30 with Graves' ophthalmopathy.

This clonotype was detected ten times or more. The V and J genes are TRBV5-6 and TRBJ2-5; 12 nucleotides agree with TRBD2. Germline V gene sequence: CDR1 SGHDT, CDR2 YYEEEE. The CDR3 is 15 amino acids. After removal of 4 bases from V and 5 bases from J, the junction contained 6 bases not matched to a gene. The CDR3, as DNA: TGTGCCAGCAGCCCGACTAGCGGGAGTTTGGAGACCCAGTACTTC. This codes for CASSPTSGSLETQYF.

This clonotype was recorded at least ten times. The chain employs TRBV7-6 and TRBJ2-5; D remains ambiguous. V shed 5 bases and J shed 5 bases, with 6 bases lying between them. Germline assignment: CDR1 SGHVS and CDR2 FNYEAQ. The CDR3 length is 11 residues. In nucleotides, the CDR3 is TGTGCCAGCAGCACTGGGGAGACCCAGTACTTC. It translates to CASSTGETQYF.

A note on this clonotype: Because the CDR3 is missing its conserved closing phenylalanine or tryptophan, this is likely a read error. The chain links TRBV4-1 to TRBJ2-5; 7 bases are a match to TRBD1. In germline, CDR1 is MGHRA, CDR2 YSYEKL. The CDR3 is 15 amino acids. Trimming cost V 6 bases and J 3 bases; bases outside gene matches: 10. The CDR3 DNA reads as TGCGCCAGCAGTCCCCAAAGGGGGCGGGAAGAGACCCAGTACTCC. This gives the protein CASSPQRGREETQYS.

This clonotype has a count of ten or more. Written as DNA, the CDR3 is TGTGCCAGCAGCCCGGGGGGCAACTCCTACAATGAGCAGTTCTTC. Protein: CASSPGGNSYNEQFF. The V call is TRBV11-3, the J call TRBJ2-1; D is possibly TRBD2 (7 bases). This CDR3 comprises 15 residues. V was trimmed by 5 bases and J by 0 bases, leaving 11 bases between them. Germline V gene data show CDR1 as SGHNT and CDR2 as YENEEA.

This clonotype has ten or more counts. The J gene is TRBJ2-3, the V gene TRBV5-1, with D hard to call. Germline V gene data show CDR1 as SGHRS and CDR2 as YFSETQ. With 0 bases removed from V and 1 base from J, the gap between germline ends came to 6 bases. The CDR3 extends over 14 amino acids. The CDR3 loop reads CASSLVLRTDTQYF. CDR3 DNA: TGCGCCAGCAGCTTGGTTCTCCGCACAGATACGCAGTATTTT. Full variable domain (missing parts from reference TRBV5-1 and TRBJ2-3): KAGVTQTPRYLIKTRGQQVTLSCSPISGHRSVSWYQQTPGQGLQFLFEYFSETQRNKGNFPGRFSGRQFSNSRSEMNVSTLELGDSALYLCASSLVLRTDTQYFGPGTRLTVL.

The chain has TRBV3-1 and TRBJ1-1; a weak D match, TRBD1 (6 bases). Germline CDR1 and CDR2: LGHDT and YNNKEL (reference sequence). The CDR3 loop spans 13 amino acids. V was trimmed by 4 bases and J by 8 bases, leaving 14 bases between them. The CDR3 loop reads CASSPEGGTEAFF. In DNA form, the CDR3 reads TGTGCCAGCAGCCCGGAGGGGGGCACCGAAGCTTTCTTT.

This clonotype came up many times. This sequence joins TRBV16 and TRBJ1-1, with D hard to call. Germline V gene lookup returns CDR1 KGHSY and CDR2 FQNENV. This CDR3 comprises 13 residues. Trimming left V 4 bases short and J 5 bases short, with 11 bases between. Written as DNA, the CDR3 is TGTGCCAGCAGCCCTCCGGGGTTAACTGAAGCTTTCTTT. This sequence encodes CASSPPGLTEAFF.

Turning to this clonotype: This could be a read error, since a much larger clone is one nucleotide away. The V gene is TRBV7-9, the J gene TRBJ2-3; TRBD1 matches 7 bases. Germline lookup yields CDR1 SEHNR and CDR2 FQNEAQ (reference sequence). V trimming: 5 bases; J trimming: 7 bases; junction bases outside the gene matches: 12. The CDR3 spans 15 residues. Here the CDR3 DNA reads TGTGCCAGCAGCCAGCAGACAGGGATGCGATATACGCAGTATTTT. Protein: CASSQQTGMRYTQYF.

V gene TRBV25-1 combines with J gene TRBJ1-1, with a tentative D call TRBD1 (5 bases). Looked up from germline, CDR1 is MGHDK and CDR2 is SYGVNS. V was trimmed by 1 base and J by 1 base, leaving 13 bases between them. This CDR3 comprises 16 residues. The CDR3 DNA reads TGTGCCAGCAGTGAATTGGGGGACCGTTCGAACACTGAAGCTTTCTTT. Translation gives CASSELGDRSNTEAFF.

This clonotype came up a few times. The chain employs TRBV20-1 and TRBJ2-3; possible D gene TRBD2, 5 bases. The germline V gene encodes CDR1 DFQATT and CDR2 SNEGSKA (reference sequence). Trimming pared 5 bases from V and 3 bases from J, leaving 12 bases between. There are 13 residues in the CDR3. DNA for the CDR3: TGCAGTGCTGACCCGGACTTAACAGATACGCAGTATTTT. Amino acid sequence: CSADPDLTDTQYF.

The CDR3 sequence is CASSVGMDTDTQYF. Written as DNA, the CDR3 is TGTGCCAGCAGCGTGGGTATGGACACAGATACGCAGTATTTT. J is TRBJ2-3 and V is TRBV5-6; no clear D. CDR3 length equals 14 residues. The germline V gene has CDR1 SGHDT and CDR2 YYEEEE. Trimming took off 4 bases at V and 2 bases at J, with 11 bases between the two ends.

The CDR3: CASNDRAQPQHF. CDR3 DNA: TGTGCCAGTAACGACAGGGCTCAGCCCCAGCATTTT. This chain connects TRBV11-2 to TRBJ1-5; 7 bases align to TRBD1. Germline CDR1 SGHAT, CDR2 FQNNGV. Trimming took 9 bases from V and 6 from J; bases not matched to a gene: 5. The CDR3 runs to 12 residues.

V and J are TRBV4-1 and TRBJ2-2, with D uncertain. Per the germline V gene, CDR1 is MGHRA and CDR2 is YSYEKL. Trimming shortened V by 0 bases and J by 5 bases, and 1 base separated the two germline ends. This CDR3 comprises 12 residues. The CDR3 protein is CASSQDTGELFF. The CDR3, as DNA: TGCGCCAGCAGCCAAGATACCGGGGAGCTGTTTTTT.

In this sample, this clonotype turned up a few times. The V call is TRBV7-3, the J call TRBJ2-2, with 7 bases aligning to TRBD1. This CDR3 has 16 residues. Trimming removed 5 bases from V and 1 base from J; junction bases left unmatched: 7. The V gene's germline CDR1 is SGHTA and CDR2 FQGTGA. The CDR3 sequence is CASSQAQGLNTGELFF. CDR3 coding DNA: TGTGCCAGCAGCCAAGCACAGGGGTTGAACACCGGGGAGCTGTTTTTT.

The rearrangement uses TRBV2 and TRBJ2-1, with a tentative D call TRBD1 (7 bases). Germline V gene sequence: CDR1 SNHLY, CDR2 FYNNEI. The CDR3 has 15 residues. V was trimmed by 6 bases and J by 5 bases, leaving 17 bases between them. The chain's CDR3 is CASRAGQIFHNEQFF. DNA of the CDR3: TGTGCCAGCAGGGCGGGACAGATATTCCACAATGAGCAGTTCTTC.

This clonotype was seen many times. The junction shows a germline mismatch at one end, possibly a read error. The V and J genes are TRBV2 and TRBJ2-6; D is perhaps TRBD2 (5 bases). Germline loops: CDR1 SNHLY, CDR2 FYNNEI. The CDR3 contains 14 residues. This CDR3 reads CASGEGPGANVLTF. CDR3 sequence (DNA): TGTGCCAGCGGTGAGGGTCCTGGGGCCAACGTCCTGACTTTC.

Note on this clonotype: One junction end disagrees with the germline gene, perhaps due to a read error. The chain has TRBV6-2 or TRBV6-3 and TRBJ2-3; no clear D. Germline V gives CDR1 MNHEY, CDR2 SVGEGT. CDR3 length equals 15 residues. The CDR3 reads CASTSSGTGTDPQYF. The DNA of the CDR3 is TGTGCCAGCACCTCCTCCGGCACGGGCACAGATCCGCAGTATTTT.

V gene TRBV4-2 combines with J gene TRBJ2-7; tentatively, D is TRBD2 (5 bases). Germline assignment: CDR1 LGHNA and CDR2 YNFKEQ. V was clipped by 3 bases and J by 7 bases, with 19 bases between them. The CDR3 runs to 15 residues. CDR3 protein: CASSHAGKGSLEQYF. CDR3 sequence (DNA): TGTGCCAGCAGCCACGCCGGGAAAGGTTCGCTTGAGCAGTACTTC.

This clonotype appeared many times. The CDR3 region is CASAGGPESDTQYF. The CDR3 nucleotides are TGCGCCAGCGCTGGGGGGCCCGAATCAGATACGCAGTATTTT. The V gene is TRBV5-1, the J gene TRBJ2-3; D may be TRBD1 or TRBD2 (6 bases each). Deletions cut 7 bases from V and 4 bases from J, with 16 bases between. Germline values: CDR1 SGHRS, CDR2 YFSETQ. The CDR3 is 14 amino acids.

The chain employs TRBV18 and TRBJ2-7; tentatively, D is TRBD1 (6 bases). The CDR3 extends over 14 amino acids. The germline CDR1 and CDR2 sequences are KGHSH and LQKENI. V was cut by 1 base and J by 2 bases, with 9 bases left in between. CDR3 in DNA: TGTGCCAGCTCACCACGGACAGAGCCCTACGAGCAGTACTTC. Its translation: CASSPRTEPYEQYF. The whole variable domain, remainder taken from reference TRBV18 and TRBJ2-7, is NAGVMQNPRHLVRRRGQEARLRCSPMKGHSHVYWYRQLPEEGLKFMVYLQKENIIDESGMPKERFSAEFPKEGPSILRIQQVVRGDSAAYFCASSPRTEPYEQYFGPGTRLTVT.

This chain connects TRBV18 to TRBJ2-7; maybe TRBD1 (5 bases). V shed 3 bases and J shed 7 bases, with 16 bases lying between them. Germline V CDR1 and CDR2: KGHSH, LQKENI. The CDR3 runs 14 residues. The CDR3 sequence is CASSPEQAVGEQYF. The CDR3 nucleotides are TGTGCCAGCTCACCCGAACAGGCCGTGGGGGAGCAGTACTTC.